The 20 T cell receptor beta chains below come from one sample, sequenced in a study of persistence of HIV-infected CD4 T cells. The libraries were made with immunoSEQ version 4 in survey mode. The data were produced by immunoSEQ multiplex PCR, yet TCRdb's version contains in-frame clones alone and is incomplete. The table shows 35,000 to 45,000 clones, with 88% occurring only once. Cells were stimulated nonspecifically with anti-CD3/anti-CD28 magnetic beads. CD4+ T cells upregulating both CD40 ligand and CD69 were sorted as responding cells. Which antigens these TCRs recognize remains unknown. The sequencing here drew on CD4+ T cells sorted from PBMCs after roughly 20-hour stimulation, taken from a patient who received antiretroviral therapy. Receptors were obtained from an adult woman with HIV who was CMV-seropositive.

The sample holds one count of this clone. The V and J genes are TRBV11-3 and TRBJ2-2; D may be TRBD1 (6 bases). The V and J ends lost 3 bases and 4 bases respectively, with 12 bases between them. The CDR3 has 15 amino acids. Germline CDR1 and CDR2: SGHNT and YENEEA. The CDR3 is CASSFTGSGTGELFF. CDR3 DNA sequence: TGTGCCAGCAGCTTCACAGGGAGTGGCACCGGGGAGCTGTTTTTT.

This chain joins TRBV6-2 or TRBV6-3 and TRBJ2-7, with 10 bases lining up with TRBD2. The CDR3 has 14 amino acids. Germline CDR1 MNHEY, CDR2 SVGEGT. Germline trimming cut 7 bases from V and 4 bases from J; bases unmatched to any gene: 7. The CDR3 is CASNPSGGAYEQYV. The CDR3 nucleotides are TGTGCCAGCAACCCAAGCGGGGGGGCTTACGAGCAGTACGTC.

The chain recombines TRBV29-1 with TRBJ1-2; maybe TRBD1 (5 bases). CDR1 is SQVTM, CDR2 ANQGSEA, per germline. The germline V and J ends were trimmed by 4 bases and 8 bases, with 20 bases remaining between them. CDR3 size: 14 residues. The CDR3 loop is CSVGSRDARRGYTF. The CDR3 DNA reads as TGCAGCGTTGGCTCCCGGGACGCCCGGAGGGGCTACACCTTC.

V usage is TRBV10-1 and J usage is TRBJ2-1; D possibly uses TRBD1 or TRBD2 (5 bases each). V was shortened by 7 bases and J by 6 bases, with 16 bases between the two germline ends. CDR1 and CDR2 from the germline V gene are WNHNN and SYGVQD (reference sequence). The CDR3 has 14 residues. CDR3 nucleotides: TGCGCCAGCAAGGGACGGGTATCCGGCAATGAGCAGTTCTTC. Translation gives CASKGRVSGNEQFF.

The chain employs TRBV18 and TRBJ2-3; no clear D gene. The CDR3 has 11 residues. Germline V gives CDR1 KGHSH, CDR2 LQKENI. The V end was cut by 3 bases, the J end by 5 bases, with 3 bases between. The CDR3 bases are TGTGCCAGCTCACCGGTAGATACGCAGTATTTT. Protein sequence: CASSPVDTQYF.

The chain combines TRBV30 with TRBJ1-1; D unresolved. V was pared by 3 bases and J by 5 bases, with 10 bases between. The CDR3 covers 12 residues. The V gene's germline CDR1 is GTSNPN and CDR2 SVGIG (reference sequence). The chain's CDR3 is CAWSRDDTEAFF. For the CDR3, the DNA is TGTGCCTGGAGCCGGGATGATACTGAAGCTTTCTTT.

This clone was observed a single time. The chain is built from TRBV5-5 and TRBJ1-3; D is ambiguous. This CDR3 region has 14 residues. CDR1 SGHKS and CDR2 YYEKEE come from the germline V gene (reference sequence). Between the trimmed V and J ends, which lost 0 bases and 0 bases, there was a span of 4 bases. Here the CDR3 reads CASSLDISGNTIYF. In nucleotides, the CDR3 is TGTGCCAGCAGCTTGGACATCTCTGGAAACACCATATATTTT.

This chain connects TRBV24-1 to TRBJ2-3; TRBD1 aligns across 11 bases. V trimming: 3 bases; J trimming: 4 bases; junction bases outside the gene matches: 2. The CDR3 has 15 amino acids. Germline V lookup: CDR1 KGHDR, CDR2 SFDVKD. The chain's CDR3 is CATSDGGQGADTQYF. CDR3 in DNA: TGTGCCACCAGTGATGGGGGACAGGGGGCAGATACGCAGTATTTT.

This clone occurred a few times. The chain has TRBV5-1 and TRBJ1-2; 9 nucleotides match TRBD1. The V gene end was trimmed by 4 bases and the J gene end by 6 bases; junction bases not matched to a gene: 4. CDR3 length: 13 residues. Germline values: CDR1 SGHRS, CDR2 YFSETQ. The CDR3 region has the DNA TGCGCCAGCAGCCGGACAGGGGCGGATGGCTACACCTTC. Residues: CASSRTGADGYTF.

The chain employs TRBV6-5 and TRBJ1-1, with D tentatively TRBD1 (6 bases). The CDR3 is 13 residues long. With 8 bases removed from V and 1 base from J, the gap between germline ends came to 11 bases. Germline values: CDR1 MNHEY, CDR2 SVGAGI. As DNA, the CDR3 is TGTGCCAGCGGTTCAGGGGCGAACACTGAAGCTTTCTTT. It is translated as CASGSGANTEAFF.

The gene calls are TRBV18 and TRBJ1-1, with D possibly TRBD1 on 5 matching bases. The germline gives CDR1 KGHSH, CDR2 LQKENI. The V end lost 2 bases, the J end lost 1 base, and 8 bases lay between the germline ends. The CDR3 runs 14 residues. In DNA form, the CDR3 reads TGTGCCAGCTCACCAGTTCAGGGGAACACTGAAGCTTTCTTT. This sequence encodes CASSPVQGNTEAFF.

The CDR3, as DNA: TGTGCCAGCAGCTTATGGTACGGCGAGGGCCACCCCGGGGAGCTGTTTTTT. Translating gives CASSLWYGEGHPGELFF. The chain recombines TRBV13 with TRBJ2-2, with D possibly TRBD2 on 5 matching bases. Germline loops: CDR1 PRHDT, CDR2 FYEKMQ (reference sequence). The CDR3 extends over 17 amino acids. V dropped 2 bases and J dropped 6 bases, with 19 bases sitting between them. The variable domain in full, with the rest retrieved from reference TRBV13 and TRBJ2-2, is AAGVIQSPRHLIKEKRETATLKCYPIPRHDTVYWYQQGPGQDPQFLISFYEKMQSDKGSIPDRFSAQQFSDYHSELNMSSLELGDSALYFCASSLWYGEGHPGELFFGEGSRLTVL.

The genes are TRBV7-3 and TRBJ1-1; weak D call: TRBD1 (5 bases). This CDR3 spans 16 amino acids. V lost 1 base to trimming and J lost 1 base, with 13 bases between them. Per the germline V gene, CDR1 is SGHTA and CDR2 is FQGTGA. DNA for the CDR3: TGTGCCAGCAGCTTAATGGGCAGGGCCTCGAACACTGAAGCTTTCTTT. It translates to CASSLMGRASNTEAFF.

V is TRBV19 and J is TRBJ1-4; 9 bases are shared with TRBD1. The trim removed 6 bases at V and 4 bases at J, leaving 3 bases unmatched. The V gene's germline CDR1 is LNHDA and CDR2 SQIVND (reference sequence). The CDR3 extends over 14 amino acids. The CDR3 sequence: CASRQGANNEKLFF. Written as DNA, the CDR3 is TGTGCCAGTAGACAGGGGGCTAATAATGAAAAACTGTTTTTT.

The rearrangement uses TRBV5-1 and TRBJ1-6; D not resolved. The CDR3 has 16 residues. Germline loops: CDR1 SGHRS, CDR2 YFSETQ. V shed 0 bases and J shed 10 bases, with 17 bases lying between them. CDR3 in amino acids: CASSLATDSMGSPLHF. The DNA of the CDR3 is TGCGCCAGCAGCTTGGCCACTGATTCCATGGGGTCACCCCTCCACTTT.

This chain links TRBV15 with TRBJ1-4; 7 positions agree with TRBD1. V lost 2 bases, J lost 0 bases, and 3 bases stayed unmatched. CDR1 and CDR2 from the germline V gene are LNHNV and YYDKDF (reference sequence). The CDR3 runs to 16 residues. This CDR3 reads CATSRPTGPTNEKLFF. The CDR3 DNA is TGTGCCACCAGCAGACCGACAGGGCCAACTAATGAAAAACTGTTTTTT.

J is TRBJ2-3 and V is TRBV7-3; 11 bases agree with TRBD2. CDR1 is SGHTA and CDR2 is FQGTGA in the germline V gene. The CDR3 has 12 residues. J was trimmed by 13 bases and V by 4 bases; bases with no gene match: 4. The DNA of the CDR3 is TGTGCCAGCAGCTCGGGACTAGCGGACAAGTATTTT. Its protein product is CASSSGLADKYF.

The rearrangement uses TRBV6-6 and TRBJ2-1, with 9 bases that match TRBD1. The CDR3 contains 16 residues. After removal of 4 bases from V and 4 bases from J, the junction contained 8 bases not matched to a gene. Germline V gives CDR1 MNHNY, CDR2 SVGAGI (reference sequence). This CDR3 reads CASSSQQGAGYNEQFF. The CDR3 coding sequence is TGTGCCAGCAGTTCCCAACAGGGGGCGGGTTACAATGAGCAGTTCTTC.

Remarks on this clone: One end of the junction fails to match germline, which may point to a read error. The chain carries TRBV2 and TRBJ1-2, with TRBD1 matching 7 bases. From germline, CDR1 is SNHLY and CDR2 FYNNEI. The CDR3 spans 13 residues. The CDR3 reads CASSVDRFSGYIF. The CDR3 bases are TGTGCCAGCAGCGTGGACAGGTTTAGCGGCTACATCTTC.

J is TRBJ1-1 and V is TRBV4-1; the D is unclear. Trimming cost V 4 bases and J 8 bases, with 14 bases left between them. Germline V lookup: CDR1 MGHRA, CDR2 YSYEKL. This CDR3 has 13 amino acids. The CDR3 nucleotides read TGCGCCAGCAGCCCCAACTCGGGCTACGAAGCTTTCTTT. It codes for CASSPNSGYEAFF.